The 28 T cell receptor beta chains given below trace back to one sample, sequenced in a study of blood T cell repertoires in COVID-19 (dated by TCRdb to the early 2020s). Library generation was performed with the immunoSEQ multiplex PCR assay. TCRdb provides this immuneACCESS table in a form limited to in-frame rearrangements. Some clones are lacking; in checked studies, under half of them reflect an unresolved V gene, and why the rest are absent is not known. The sample table contains roughly 200,000 clones; only one count was recorded for approximately 83% of them. The ten most abundant clones make up around 30% of the sample. Sample: peripheral blood. The source is a middle-aged man with acute or convalescent COVID-19.

The chain employs TRBV3-1 (or the pseudogene TRBV3-2) and TRBJ1-4, with D maybe TRBD1 (5 bases). The CDR3 loop spans 14 amino acids. CDR1 and CDR2 from the germline V gene are LGHDT and YNNKEL (reference sequence). The germline V and J ends were trimmed by 8 bases and 5 bases, with 15 bases remaining between them. The CDR3 DNA is TGTGCCAGCTCTCCAGACAGCCTGAATGAAAAACTGTTTTTT. Translation gives CASSPDSLNEKLFF.

The chain combines TRBV6-5 with TRBJ2-5; D gene unclear. Germline V gene data show CDR1 as MNHEY and CDR2 as SVGAGI. The CDR3 covers 16 residues. Deletions cut 2 bases from V and 1 base from J, with 14 bases between. CDR3 sequence: CASSYDRVGTQETQYF. CDR3 coding DNA: TGTGCCAGCAGTTACGATCGGGTCGGAACCCAAGAGACCCAGTACTTC.

The CDR3 region has the DNA TGTGCCAGCAGCCGTACTAGCGGGACCTCCTACGAGCAGTACTTC. Translation: CASSRTSGTSYEQYF. The genes are TRBV9 and TRBJ2-7, with 10 bases that match TRBD2. J was trimmed by 0 bases and V by 4 bases; bases with no gene match: 4. Germline loops: CDR1 SGDLS, CDR2 YYNGEE. The CDR3 consists of 15 residues. Filled out from reference TRBV9 and TRBJ2-7, the complete variable domain reads DSGVTQTPKHLITATGQRVTLRCSPRSGDLSVYWYQQSLDQGLQFLIQYYNGEERAKGNILERFSAQQFPDLHSELNLSSLELGDSALYFCASSRTSGTSYEQYFGPGTRLTVT.

The chain couples TRBV30 to TRBJ2-5, with 7 bases that match TRBD1. The CDR3 loop spans 16 amino acids. Germline V gene sequence: CDR1 GTSNPN, CDR2 SVGIG (reference sequence). The ends lost 4 bases at V and 5 bases at J; junction bases unmatched: 16. The CDR3 bases are TGTGCCTGGACCCTCAGGGGGTCTGGGGGTTCGGAGACCCAGTACTTC. This translates into CAWTLRGSGGSETQYF.

CDR3 sequence: CASSPQGGLSSYNEQFF. CDR3 coding DNA: TGTGCCAGCTCACCGCAAGGAGGACTAAGCTCCTACAATGAGCAGTTCTTC. The chain has TRBV18 and TRBJ2-1; D is possibly TRBD2 (6 bases). In germline, CDR1 is KGHSH, CDR2 LQKENI. CDR3 length: 17 amino acids. Trimming removed 3 bases from V and 0 bases from J, with 15 bases in between.

The chain joins TRBV30 to TRBJ2-3; possibly TRBD2 for D (6 bases). Per the germline V gene, CDR1 is GTSNPN and CDR2 is SVGIG (reference sequence). The CDR3 has 15 amino acids. The V gene lost 0 bases and the J gene lost 2 bases, with 12 bases spanning the gap. In DNA form, the CDR3 reads TGTGCCTGGAGTGTAAGTAGCGGTCCCACAGATACGCAGTATTTT. Its translation is CAWSVSSGPTDTQYF.

This clone showed up just once. Other DNA variants within this sample encode the same CDR3. This chain uses TRBV3-1 (or the pseudogene TRBV3-2) with TRBJ2-5, with D tentatively TRBD2 (5 bases). Germline V lookup: CDR1 LGHDT, CDR2 YNNKEL (reference sequence). Deletions cut 0 bases from V and 5 bases from J, with 7 bases between. This CDR3 has 13 amino acids. This CDR3 is CASSQDRGETQYF. DNA of the CDR3: TGTGCCAGCAGCCAAGATCGAGGGGAGACCCAGTACTTC.

The table lists this clone with a few counts. J is TRBJ1-1 and V is TRBV9; D is unresolved. Germline CDR1 reads SGDLS; CDR2 reads YYNGEE. The germline V and J ends were trimmed by 0 bases and 7 bases, with 13 bases remaining between them. The CDR3 contains 14 residues. This CDR3 reads CASSVGTESLEAFF. The CDR3 region has the DNA TGTGCCAGCAGCGTAGGAACCGAGAGCCTTGAAGCTTTCTTT.

The CDR3 region has the DNA TGTGCCAGCAGCTCCCGGGTCGTGTACACCGGGGAGCTGTTTTTT. Residues: CASSSRVVYTGELFF. The rearrangement uses TRBV9 and TRBJ2-2; no definite D call. The CDR3 length is 15 residues. Trimming cost V 4 bases and J 3 bases, with 13 bases left between them. Germline V gene sequence: CDR1 SGDLS, CDR2 YYNGEE.

DNA of the CDR3: TGTGCCAGCAGCGTAGCTGGGAGGGTGGAGACCCAGTACTTC. Its protein is CASSVAGRVETQYF. This chain joins TRBV9 and TRBJ2-5; 7 nucleotides line up with TRBD2. Germline CDR1 is SGDLS and CDR2 is YYNGEE. J was trimmed by 5 bases and V by 0 bases; bases with no gene match: 4. This CDR3 has 14 amino acids.

In this sample, this clone turned up once. The chain recombines TRBV6-5 with TRBJ1-1; D gene unclear. Germline CDR1 is MNHEY and CDR2 is SVGAGI. The CDR3 is 13 residues long. Trimming cost V 7 bases and J 3 bases, with 12 bases left between them. The CDR3 DNA follows: TGTGCCAGCACTATACTGGGCGACACTGAAGCTTTCTTT. Protein product: CASTILGDTEAFF.

V usage is TRBV19 and J usage is TRBJ1-5; tentative D call: TRBD1 (6 bases). The CDR3 contains 15 residues. V gave up 3 bases and J gave up 5 bases, with 14 bases separating them. Germline loops: CDR1 LNHDA, CDR2 SQIVND (reference sequence). CDR3 nucleotide sequence: TGTGCCAGTAGTATGATCGGGACACCTCATCAGCCCCAGCATTTT. It translates to CASSMIGTPHQPQHF.

The genes are TRBV7-2 and TRBJ2-1, with a tentative D call TRBD1 (5 bases). The CDR3 runs 16 residues. V shed 5 bases and J shed 5 bases, with 19 bases lying between them. Germline lookup yields CDR1 SGHTA and CDR2 FQGNSA. DNA for the CDR3: TGTGCCAGCAGCCCTGGCCTAGGGGCAGGAAACAATGAGCAGTTCTTC. Its protein product is CASSPGLGAGNNEQFF.

The genes are TRBV7-2 and TRBJ2-7; D gene ambiguous. The CDR3 has 13 residues. The germline CDR1 and CDR2 sequences are SGHTA and FQGNSA. Trimming stripped 1 base from V and 12 bases from J, with 16 bases between. The CDR3 is CASSLVPEATRYF. CDR3 DNA: TGTGCCAGCAGCTTAGTCCCTGAAGCGACGCGGTACTTC.

V gene TRBV7-2 combines with J gene TRBJ1-1, with a tentative D call TRBD1 (5 bases). The CDR3 has 16 amino acids. Germline-derived CDR1 and CDR2 are SGHTA and FQGNSA. Deletions cut 6 bases from V and 5 bases from J, with 22 bases between. The DNA for the CDR3 is TGTGCCAGCAGTTTGCTCCCGGGCGGGGGAGAGACTGAAGCTTTCTTT. This sequence encodes CASSLLPGGGETEAFF.

This chain uses TRBV20-1 with TRBJ1-1, with 7 nucleotides matching TRBD1. Germline CDR1 reads DFQATT; CDR2 reads SNEGSKA (reference sequence). The CDR3 is 14 amino acids. J gave up 1 base and V 3 bases, and 5 bases lay outside the gene matches. CDR3 DNA: TGCAGTGCTAGTTACAGGGGCGAGAACACTGAAGCTTTCTTT. Translation gives CSASYRGENTEAFF.

This sequence joins TRBV27 and TRBJ1-6, with 8 bases lining up with TRBD1. CDR1 and CDR2 from the germline V gene are MNHEY and SMNVEV (reference sequence). V was clipped by 3 bases and J by 9 bases; unmatched bases: 7. The CDR3 is 15 amino acids. CDR3 in amino acids: CASSFGSGGFSPLHF. The CDR3 nucleotides read TGTGCCAGCAGTTTCGGGTCAGGGGGCTTTTCACCCCTCCACTTT.

CDR3 DNA sequence: TGTGCCAGCAGCAGGACAGGGTTCCCCTATGGCTACACCTTC. It yields the protein CASSRTGFPYGYTF. The chain has TRBV5-4 and TRBJ1-2; 8 nucleotides line up with TRBD1. CDR3 length equals 14 residues. V was clipped by 4 bases and J by 4 bases; unmatched bases: 6. Germline assignment: CDR1 SGHNT and CDR2 YYREEE (reference sequence).

The chain combines TRBV5-1 with TRBJ2-5; 13 bases are shared with TRBD2. The CDR3 loop spans 15 amino acids. The germline gives CDR1 SGHRS, CDR2 YFSETQ. Losses at the gene ends were 4 bases for V and 5 bases for J; bases not matched to a gene: 5. As DNA, the CDR3 is TGCGCCAGCAGCATCGGACTAGCGGGAGAGGAGACCCAGTACTTC. Protein sequence: CASSIGLAGEETQYF.

V is TRBV2 and J is TRBJ2-1; 8 bases agree with TRBD2. The V segment lost 6 bases and the J segment 3 bases; nucleotides outside the gene matches: 7. This CDR3 has 15 residues. Germline CDR1 reads SNHLY; CDR2 reads FYNNEI. For the CDR3, the DNA is TGTGCCAGCAGACCGGGACTAGGCGACTACAATGAGCAGTTCTTC. Its protein is CASRPGLGDYNEQFF.

The V call is TRBV10-3, the J call TRBJ1-3; the D gene is possibly TRBD1 (5 bases). V lost 5 bases and J lost 0, with 14 bases in between. Germline V gene sequence: CDR1 ENHRY, CDR2 SYGVKD. This CDR3 is 16 amino acids long. The CDR3 spells CAISTGPEFSGNTIYF. The CDR3 region has the DNA TGTGCCATCAGTACAGGTCCCGAATTCTCTGGAAACACCATATATTTT.

V gene TRBV11-2 combines with J gene TRBJ1-5, with TRBD1 matching 7 bases. The V gene end was trimmed by 5 bases and the J gene end by 4 bases; junction bases not matched to a gene: 17. The CDR3 runs 18 residues. The germline gives CDR1 SGHAT, CDR2 FQNNGV. CDR3 DNA: TGTGCCAGCAGCCCCTTCCCTTTCGGTCAGGGGGAGAATCAGCCCCAGCATTTT. This sequence encodes CASSPFPFGQGENQPQHF.

The chain joins TRBV19 to TRBJ2-1; TRBD2 agrees at 13 bases. The CDR3 is made up of 17 amino acids. CDR1 and CDR2 from the germline V gene are LNHDA and SQIVND (reference sequence). The trim removed 1 base at V and 6 bases at J, leaving 6 bases unmatched. The CDR3 loop is CASSIVEGTSGINEQFF. DNA of the CDR3: TGTGCCAGTAGTATAGTAGAGGGGACTAGCGGGATCAATGAGCAGTTCTTC.

This chain connects TRBV24-1 to TRBJ1-4; 11 bases are shared with TRBD1. CDR1 and CDR2 from the germline V gene are KGHDR and SFDVKD. The CDR3 has 15 residues. V dropped 4 bases and J dropped 8; count of bases not matched to a gene: 5. CDR3 DNA: TGTGCCACCAGTGACCGGGGACAGGGGGGGGAAAAACTGTTTTTT. Its protein product is CATSDRGQGGEKLFF.

The CDR3, as DNA: TGTGCCAGCAGTGAAGCTCCCACTAGCGGGGGACTGAATGAGCAGTTCTTC. Translation: CASSEAPTSGGLNEQFF. The chain carries TRBV6-1 and TRBJ2-1; the match to TRBD2 covers 11 bases. CDR1 is MNHNS and CDR2 is SASEGT in the germline V gene. V gave up 0 bases and J gave up 7 bases; unmatched junction bases: 8. CDR3 length: 17 residues.

V is TRBV7-2 and J is TRBJ1-1, with TRBD1 as a possible D gene (5 bases). The CDR3 extends over 14 amino acids. Germline V lookup: CDR1 SGHTA, CDR2 FQGNSA. The ends were cut back, 8 bases at V and 5 bases at J, with 18 bases in the middle. CDR3 sequence reads: CASGMGGGGTEAFF. The CDR3 coding sequence is TGTGCCAGCGGAATGGGGGGAGGTGGGACTGAAGCTTTCTTT.

This chain uses TRBV6-2 or TRBV6-3 with TRBJ1-2; a possible D gene is TRBD1 (5 bases). Trimming pared 5 bases from V and 0 bases from J, leaving 13 bases between. The CDR3 has 15 residues. Germline CDR1 reads MNHEY; CDR2 reads SVGEGT. CDR3 sequence: CASSQAGKSNYGYTF. The CDR3 nucleotides read TGTGCCAGCAGTCAAGCAGGGAAATCTAACTATGGCTACACCTTC.

This clone has only a few counts. The chain combines TRBV9 with TRBJ1-5; weak D call: TRBD1 (6 bases). V shed 0 bases and J shed 1 base, with 11 bases lying between them. This CDR3 has 16 amino acids. Germline loops: CDR1 SGDLS, CDR2 YYNGEE. This CDR3 reads CASSVDFRGSNQPQHF. The DNA for the CDR3 is TGTGCCAGCAGCGTAGATTTCAGGGGAAGCAATCAGCCCCAGCATTTT.